This TCR beta chain was observed in a study of T cells expressing NK-cell markers. From its re-call of the 5' RACE reads, TCRdb lists each CDR3 protein once, without DNA. The sample spans a few hundred thousand distinct CDR3 sequences; the ten largest clones claim 0.39%. This clonotype originated in a man aged 18 to 35 in good health. Sequencing was done on a sample of blood T cells: a sorted CD56 or NKG2C T cell subset, CD4+ or CD8+ T cells, or bulk PBMC T cells (not recorded which).

CDR3: CASSPTRLYTQYF. The chain couples TRBV7-2 to TRBJ2-3. The CDR3 has 13 amino acids. Germline V lookup: CDR1 SGHTA, CDR2 FQGNSA.